The 9 T cell receptor beta chains below come from one sample, sequenced in a study of tumor-infiltrating lymphocytes in primary liver carcinoma. Production of TCR beta cDNA used approximately 0.45 ug total RNA together with a constant-region primer. Three-round nested multiplex PCR performed with slightly modified ARM-PCR produced the TCR beta libraries. Primers for the first two PCR rounds were TRBV1-TRBV30 forward primers and a C-beta reverse primer (roughly 10 cycles per round). One entry per CDR3 protein results from TCRdb running MiXCR on the multiplex PCR reads. There are 20,000 to 25,000 distinct CDR3 sequences in the sample; 80% occur only once, and 35% to 40% lies in the top ten. For each extraction, RNA and DNA were obtained together from around 20-30 mg of unsorted bulk tissue. The sample consisted of liver tumor tissue from sampling region 2. The subset was: tumor region T2, inferior pole. All receptors come from a woman in her 30s with primary liver carcinoma and hepatitis B virus infection.

This clonotype was counted a few times. As the CDR3 is not closed by the conserved phenylalanine or tryptophan, this likely results from a read error. Written as DNA, the CDR3 is TGCACCAGCAGCCAAGATGCGGTAAGCTCCTACAATGAGCAGTTCTTA. Translating it yields CTSSQDAVSSYNEQFL. The chain couples TRBV4-3 to TRBJ2-1; D uncertain. Per germline, CDR1 LGHNA and CDR2 YSLEER. CDR3 length: 16 residues.

Notes on this clonotype: One end of the junction does not line up with germline, which may come from a read error. This chain links TRBV29-1 with TRBJ2-1, with D possibly being TRBD2 (5 bases). CDR3 length: 13 amino acids. Looked up from germline, CDR1 is SQVTM and CDR2 is ANQGSEA. This CDR3 is CSVEASNHNGQFF. CDR3 nucleotides: TGCAGCGTTGAGGCTAGCAACCACAATGGGCAGTTCTTC.

For this clonotype: The germline gene is not matched at one end of the junction; a read error may be the cause. The rearrangement links TRBV6-2 or TRBV6-3 to TRBJ2-5; no definite D call. Germline V gene data show CDR1 as MNHEY and CDR2 as SVGEGT. The CDR3 contains 14 residues. The CDR3 loop reads CASSYGPAARTQCF. The DNA of the CDR3 is TGTGCCAGCAGTTACGGCCCGGCCGCACGAACCCAGTGCTTC.

The V and J genes are TRBV7-9 and TRBJ2-3; D is undetermined. Per the germline V gene, CDR1 is SEHNR and CDR2 is FQNEAQ (reference sequence). CDR3 length: 17 residues. V was pared by 1 base and J by 3 bases, with 17 bases between. CDR3 residues: CASSLGRSSGKTDTQYF. The CDR3 region has the DNA TGTGCCAGCAGCTTAGGACGTTCTAGTGGTAAGACAGATACGCAGTATTTT.

In this sample, this clonotype is medium-sized (0.01 to 0.1%). V gene TRBV10-3 combines with J gene TRBJ2-2, with D unclear. The germline V gene has CDR1 ENHRY and CDR2 SYGVKD. This CDR3 has 16 amino acids. V lost 0 bases and J 1 base, leaving 9 bases between the germline ends. The CDR3 region has the DNA TGTGCCATCAGTGAGTCCCACAATTTGAACACCGGGGAGCTGTTTTTT. This translates into CAISESHNLNTGELFF.

This clonotype came up a few times. A much more abundant neighbour one base away suggests this may be a read error. The chain joins TRBV7-2 to TRBJ2-3, with a weak D call TRBD2 (6 bases). The CDR3 sequence is 15 residues long. Germline values: CDR1 SGHTA, CDR2 FQGNSA. V lost 6 bases and J 2 bases, leaving 15 bases between the germline ends. The CDR3 DNA follows: TGTGCCAGCAGTCAGGACTATCTAAACACAGATACGCAGTATTTT. It is translated as CASSQDYLNTDTQYF.

To note about this clonotype: The junction and the germline gene differ at one end; a read error may be behind it. The V gene is TRBV29-1, the J gene TRBJ1-1; D call uncertain. This CDR3 spans 12 amino acids. Per the germline V gene, CDR1 is SQVTM and CDR2 is ANQGSEA. The CDR3 is CSVEAGSTEALF. Here the CDR3 DNA reads TGCAGCGTCGAGGCAGGAAGCACTGAAGCTTTGTTT.

A word on this clonotype: The conserved phenylalanine or tryptophan is not found at the CDR3 terminus, so this likely reflects a read error. The CDR3 coding sequence is TGCGCCAGCAGCCGAGGAGGAGGGGTCGGCCAGCCCCAGCATCTT. Translation gives CASSRGGGVGQPQHL. This chain joins TRBV4-1 and TRBJ1-5; D is possibly TRBD1 (5 bases). CDR1 MGHRA and CDR2 YSYEKL come from the germline V gene. The V and J ends lost 4 bases and 7 bases respectively, with 17 bases between them. CDR3 length: 15 residues.

This clonotype was recorded many times. This sequence joins TRBV12-3 or TRBV12-4 and TRBJ2-1; 11 positions agree with TRBD2. This CDR3 spans 15 amino acids. Trimming took 2 bases from V and 5 from J; bases not matched to a gene: 2. The CDR3, as DNA: TGTGCCAGCAGTTTAACTAGCGGGAGCCACAATGAGCAGTTCTTC. It is translated as CASSLTSGSHNEQFF.